Each of the 28 T cell receptor beta chains below was sequenced from the same sample in a study of blood T cell repertoires in COVID-19 (dated by TCRdb to 2020 to 2022). Library preparation was by the immunoSEQ multiplex PCR assay. Here the immuneACCESS table is served through TCRdb, limited to in-frame sequences with V and J called. Missing clones are a known gap in these copies; in checked studies unresolved V genes cover under half, and the rest lacks a known reason. This sample gives approximately 92,000 clones in total; 82% of them show up just once. 15% to 20% of the sample rests with the top ten. Sample: peripheral blood. The receptors were sampled from a man older than 75 with acute or convalescent COVID-19.

This clone was recorded a few times. V and J are TRBV7-2 and TRBJ1-5, with TRBD1 identical over 7 bases. CDR1 is SGHTA, CDR2 FQGNSA, per germline. CDR3 size: 14 residues. V dropped 4 bases and J dropped 2; count of bases not matched to a gene: 2. CDR3 loop: CASSSTGGNQPQHF. The CDR3 nucleotides read TGTGCCAGCAGCTCCACAGGGGGCAATCAGCCCCAGCATTTT.

The gene calls are TRBV14 and TRBJ1-5, with D unresolved. The length of the CDR3 is 13 residues. With 4 bases removed from V and 8 bases from J, the gap between germline ends came to 12 bases. CDR1 SGHDN and CDR2 FVKESK come from the germline V gene. Here the CDR3 DNA reads TGTGCCAGCAGCCTAACCCTCTCGGAGCCCCAGCATTTT. Residues: CASSLTLSEPQHF.

The rearrangement links TRBV4-3 to TRBJ2-2; TRBD2 is a possible D gene (6 bases). V lost 0 bases and J 6 bases, leaving 20 bases between the germline ends. In germline, CDR1 is LGHNA, CDR2 YSLEER. This CDR3 has 18 amino acids. The CDR3 nucleotides read TGCGCCAGCAGCCAAGATGTGACGGGAGAGGCTCGCGCCGGGGAGCTGTTTTTT. Amino acid sequence: CASSQDVTGEARAGELFF.

The chain combines TRBV29-1 with TRBJ2-7; TRBD1 is a possible D gene (7 bases). CDR1 and CDR2 (germline): SQVTM, ANQGSEA. CDR3 length: 14 amino acids. Trimming pared 3 bases from V and 2 bases from J, leaving 14 bases between. DNA for the CDR3: TGCAGCGTTGATCGGCAGGGGGGAACCTACGAGCAGTACTTC. This sequence encodes CSVDRQGGTYEQYF.

This clone was seen more than once but under ten times. The chain recombines TRBV3-1 (or the pseudogene TRBV3-2) with TRBJ1-1, with TRBD1 as a possible D gene (6 bases). Germline CDR1 is LGHDT and CDR2 is YNNKEL (reference sequence). The V end lost 6 bases, the J end lost 4 bases, and 18 bases lay between the germline ends. The CDR3 runs to 15 residues. The CDR3 DNA reads as TGTGCCAGCAGACCCCCCCAGGGGTCGGGCACTGAAGCTTTCTTT. This codes for CASRPPQGSGTEAFF.

The chain is built from TRBV7-2 and TRBJ2-7; 9 bases match TRBD1. Losses at the gene ends were 5 bases for V and 2 bases for J; bases not matched to a gene: 7. The CDR3 spans 15 residues. Germline V gene lookup returns CDR1 SGHTA and CDR2 FQGNSA. The CDR3 reads CASSKQQGATYEQYF. The DNA of the CDR3 is TGTGCCAGCAGCAAACAACAGGGGGCTACCTACGAGCAGTACTTC.

Points on this clone: The sample holds other DNA sequences that translate to the same CDR3. This sequence joins TRBV20-1 and TRBJ1-2; D call uncertain. CDR1 and CDR2 (germline): DFQATT, SNEGSKA (reference sequence). The ends were cut back, 1 base at V and 6 bases at J, with 6 bases in the middle. The CDR3 sequence is 11 residues long. CDR3 sequence reads: CSARVRDGYTF. The CDR3 DNA is TGCAGTGCTAGAGTTCGGGATGGCTACACCTTC.

This clone occurred once. Other DNA sequences from this sample encode an identical CDR3 as well. The CDR3 is CASSLGANTEAFF. In DNA form, the CDR3 reads TGTGCCAGCAGCTTGGGGGCCAACACTGAAGCTTTCTTT. This chain joins TRBV7-2 and TRBJ1-1; possibly TRBD1 for D (6 bases). Germline values: CDR1 SGHTA, CDR2 FQGNSA. V dropped 3 bases and J dropped 2 bases, with 7 bases sitting between them. This CDR3 has 13 residues.

V is TRBV7-2 and J is TRBJ2-4, with a tentative D call TRBD2 (6 bases). V gave up 5 bases and J gave up 7 bases, with 21 bases separating them. The CDR3 runs 16 residues. The germline V gene has CDR1 SGHTA and CDR2 FQGNSA. The DNA for the CDR3 is TGTGCCAGCAGCCTAGGGGCGGGAAAGAAACGGAACATTCAGTACTTC. Translated, it gives CASSLGAGKKRNIQYF.

The chain has TRBV6-2 or TRBV6-3 and TRBJ1-5, with TRBD1 as a possible D gene (6 bases). Germline CDR1 MNHEY, CDR2 SVGEGT. The CDR3 has 15 residues. Trimming cost V 4 bases and J 6 bases, with 16 bases left between them. DNA of the CDR3: TGTGCCAGCAGTTTCGCTACAACAGGGACTCAGCCCCAGCATTTT. This sequence encodes CASSFATTGTQPQHF.

V gene TRBV6-5 combines with J gene TRBJ1-2; D uncertain. This CDR3 contains 12 residues. In germline, CDR1 is MNHEY, CDR2 SVGAGI. The V end lost 6 bases, the J end lost 8 bases, and 13 bases lay between the germline ends. This CDR3 reads CASSLAYVGYTF. The CDR3 DNA sequence: TGTGCCAGCAGCTTAGCTTACGTCGGCTACACCTTC.

This clone came up a few times. The V call is TRBV7-2, the J call TRBJ2-2; TRBD2 matches 11 bases. Germline V gene lookup returns CDR1 SGHTA and CDR2 FQGNSA. The CDR3 is made up of 15 amino acids. Germline trimming cut 10 bases from V and 4 bases from J; bases unmatched to any gene: 8. CDR3 amino acids: CATISGGAVTGELFF. CDR3 coding DNA: TGTGCCACCATTAGCGGGGGGGCAGTCACCGGGGAGCTGTTTTTT.

The chain uses TRBV7-9 and TRBJ2-1; weak D call: TRBD1 (6 bases). This CDR3 has 13 residues. CDR1 and CDR2 from the germline V gene are SEHNR and FQNEAQ (reference sequence). Trimming stripped 5 bases from V and 7 bases from J, with 12 bases between. CDR3 sequence reads: CASSQYRANEQFF. The CDR3 region has the DNA TGTGCCAGCAGCCAGTACAGGGCTAATGAGCAGTTCTTC.

The chain carries TRBV27 and TRBJ1-1; TRBD1 matches 8 bases. Germline V gene sequence: CDR1 MNHEY, CDR2 SMNVEV (reference sequence). CDR3 length: 16 amino acids. The ends lost 8 bases at V and 6 bases at J; junction bases unmatched: 17. CDR3 nucleotides: TGTGCCAGCGGACGGCAGGGGGCGAGGTGGTTATCTGAAGCTTTCTTT. It specifies CASGRQGARWLSEAFF.

A single count supports this clone. The chain carries TRBV18 and TRBJ2-7, with a weak D call TRBD2 (7 bases). The germline V gene encodes CDR1 KGHSH and CDR2 LQKENI. The CDR3 spans 15 residues. Trimming took off 3 bases at V and 5 bases at J, with 17 bases between the two ends. CDR3 bases: TGTGCCAGCTCACCTCCCGGGGGGCTACGGAACGAGCAGTACTTC. It codes for CASSPPGGLRNEQYF.

The chain carries TRBV6-6 and TRBJ1-5; no firm D call. The CDR3 is 16 amino acids. The germline V gene encodes CDR1 MNHNY and CDR2 SVGAGI (reference sequence). V was trimmed by 5 bases and J by 1 base, leaving 15 bases between them. The CDR3 DNA sequence: TGTGCCAGCAGTCCTCTAAACCGCGGGAGCAATCAGCCCCAGCATTTT. This codes for CASSPLNRGSNQPQHF.

CDR3 region: CASSTGQGANIQYF. In nucleotides, the CDR3 is TGTGCCAGTAGTACGGGACAGGGGGCCAACATTCAGTACTTC. The rearrangement uses TRBV19 and TRBJ2-4, with TRBD1 identical over 12 bases. This CDR3 is 14 amino acids long. Trimming removed 4 bases from V and 7 bases from J; junction bases left unmatched: 2. Germline CDR1 reads LNHDA; CDR2 reads SQIVND (reference sequence).

The chain is built from TRBV9 and TRBJ2-7; a possible D gene is TRBD2 (6 bases). V was trimmed by 0 bases and J by 4 bases, leaving 14 bases between them. CDR1 SGDLS and CDR2 YYNGEE come from the germline V gene. The CDR3 is 15 amino acids. The CDR3 sequence is CASSVGREDSYEQYF. CDR3 sequence (DNA): TGTGCCAGCAGCGTAGGCAGGGAGGATTCGTACGAGCAGTACTTC.

The chain links TRBV3-1 (or the pseudogene TRBV3-2) to TRBJ1-2, with 8 bases identical to TRBD1. CDR1 is LGHDT and CDR2 is YNNKEL in the germline V gene (reference sequence). The CDR3 has 13 amino acids. After removal of 5 bases from V and 10 bases from J, the junction contained 9 bases not matched to a gene. In DNA form, the CDR3 reads TGTGCCAGCAGCAGAGGTGGGACAGGAGCCTACACCTTC. Translating it yields CASSRGGTGAYTF.

This chain joins TRBV29-1 and TRBJ1-2; 11 bases align to TRBD1. Per the germline V gene, CDR1 is SQVTM and CDR2 is ANQGSEA. Trimming removed 6 bases from V and 4 bases from J; junction bases left unmatched: 7. This CDR3 region has 14 residues. As DNA, the CDR3 is TGCAGCGTCGCGGACAGGGGGCCTCTCTATGGCTACACCTTC. Protein: CSVADRGPLYGYTF.

The rearrangement joins TRBV5-1 to TRBJ2-3, with 7 bases matching TRBD1. The CDR3 runs to 15 residues. Per the germline V gene, CDR1 is SGHRS and CDR2 is YFSETQ. With 2 bases clipped from V and 5 bases from J, the junction kept 8 bases outside the gene matches. This CDR3 is CASSFRQGKGDTQYF. As DNA, the CDR3 is TGCGCCAGCAGCTTTAGACAGGGTAAGGGAGATACGCAGTATTTT. Supplemented by reference TRBV5-1 and TRBJ2-3, the full variable domain reads KAGVTQTPRYLIKTRGQQVTLSCSPISGHRSVSWYQQTPGQGLQFLFEYFSETQRNKGNFPGRFSGRQFSNSRSEMNVSTLELGDSALYLCASSFRQGKGDTQYFGPGTRLTVL.

The genes are TRBV7-8 and TRBJ2-5; D is perhaps TRBD2 (6 bases). The germline V gene has CDR1 SGHVS and CDR2 FQNEAQ. The CDR3 extends over 14 amino acids. The V end was cut by 5 bases, the J end by 7 bases, with 17 bases between. In DNA form, the CDR3 reads TGTGCCAGCAGCGCGCGGGACCGCTCCCGGACCCAGTACTTC. This encodes CASSARDRSRTQYF.

This clone was counted only a few times. The chain recombines TRBV4-1 with TRBJ1-1; D is unclear. V gave up 4 bases and J gave up 8 bases, with 20 bases separating them. Germline V gives CDR1 MGHRA, CDR2 YSYEKL. The CDR3 extends over 15 amino acids. The CDR3 reads CASSPPSGGSREAFF. CDR3 in DNA: TGCGCCAGCAGCCCCCCGTCGGGCGGGTCCAGGGAAGCTTTCTTT.

The rearrangement links TRBV7-9 to TRBJ2-5; 8 bases are shared with TRBD1. Germline trimming cut 7 bases from V and 3 bases from J; bases unmatched to any gene: 1. The CDR3 is 12 residues long. Germline V gene lookup returns CDR1 SEHNR and CDR2 FQNEAQ (reference sequence). CDR3 nucleotides: TGTGCCAGCAACAGGGGGAAAGAGACCCAGTACTTC. Amino acid sequence: CASNRGKETQYF.

This chain connects TRBV10-3 to TRBJ2-3; TRBD1 agrees at 8 bases. J was trimmed by 12 bases and V by 2 bases; bases with no gene match: 1. From germline, CDR1 is ENHRY and CDR2 SYGVKD. The CDR3 totals 11 residues. CDR3 loop: CAISEDRGQYF. The DNA for the CDR3 is TGTGCCATCAGTGAGGACAGGGGACAGTATTTT.

This chain connects TRBV29-1 to TRBJ1-4; a weak D match, TRBD1 (5 bases). V was pared by 7 bases and J by 5 bases, with 14 bases between. Per the germline V gene, CDR1 is SQVTM and CDR2 is ANQGSEA. The CDR3 is 13 residues long. DNA of the CDR3: TGCAGCGGCGTCGGGGGAGTAAATGAAAAACTGTTTTTT. Translation gives CSGVGGVNEKLFF.

The chain's CDR3 is CASSVDSSYEQYF. The CDR3 DNA follows: TGTGCCAGCAGTGTGGACAGCTCCTACGAGCAGTACTTC. The rearrangement uses TRBV2 and TRBJ2-7; possibly TRBD1 for D (6 bases). Trimming removed 4 bases at V and 0 bases at J, with 7 bases between. The CDR3 sequence is 13 residues long. Germline V lookup: CDR1 SNHLY, CDR2 FYNNEI.

J is TRBJ2-3 and V is TRBV7-9, with D possibly TRBD1 on 5 matching bases. This CDR3 comprises 17 residues. V was shortened by 3 bases and J by 2 bases, with 18 bases between the two germline ends. Germline CDR1 reads SEHNR; CDR2 reads FQNEAQ (reference sequence). CDR3 amino acids: CASSFFGLGLATDTQYF. The CDR3 nucleotides are TGTGCCAGCAGCTTTTTCGGTTTGGGGCTCGCCACAGATACGCAGTATTTT.